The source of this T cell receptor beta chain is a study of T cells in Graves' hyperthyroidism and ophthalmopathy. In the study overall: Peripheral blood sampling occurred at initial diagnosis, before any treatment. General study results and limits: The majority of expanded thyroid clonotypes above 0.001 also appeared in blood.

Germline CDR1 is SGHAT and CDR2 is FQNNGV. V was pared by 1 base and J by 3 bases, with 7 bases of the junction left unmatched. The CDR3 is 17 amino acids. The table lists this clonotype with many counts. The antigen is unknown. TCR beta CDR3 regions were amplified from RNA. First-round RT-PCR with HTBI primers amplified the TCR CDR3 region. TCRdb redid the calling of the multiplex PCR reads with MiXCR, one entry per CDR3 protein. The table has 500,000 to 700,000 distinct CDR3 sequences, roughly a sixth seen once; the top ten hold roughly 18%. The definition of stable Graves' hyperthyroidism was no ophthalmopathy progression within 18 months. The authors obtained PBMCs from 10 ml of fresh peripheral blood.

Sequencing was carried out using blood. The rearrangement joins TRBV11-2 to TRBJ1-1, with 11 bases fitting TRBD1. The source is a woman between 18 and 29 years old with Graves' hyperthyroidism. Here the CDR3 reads CASSLGRRDRGDTEAFF. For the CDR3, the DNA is TGTGCCAGCAGCTTAGGCCGACGGGACAGGGGGGACACTGAAGCTTTCTTT.